The clone carrying this T cell receptor (beta chain) was seen ten or more times. Antigen: not known. This entry is derived from a study of naive and memory T cell subsets. General study results and limits: No ground truth validated the naive and memory repertoire findings.

The beta constant-region primer was an equimolar mix of two oligonucleotides covering TRBC1 and TRBC2. The ligated cDNA underwent four PCR rounds using SP2 and nested alpha and beta constant-region primers. From the UMI-ligation and nested PCR reads, TCRdb called clonotypes with MiXCR, one entry per CDR3 protein. The sample holds about 18,000 distinct CDR3 sequences, roughly 8.7% seen once. CDR3 length: 15 residues. V lost 4 bases to trimming and J lost 0 bases, with 7 bases between them. The germline CDR1 and CDR2 sequences are SGHTA and FQGTGA. The specimen sequenced was central memory CD8+ T cells from blood. The chain combines TRBV7-3 with TRBJ2-6; D is unresolved. The sequence was obtained from a human donor in good health. The CDR3 spells CASSWGISGANVLTF. CDR3 coding DNA: TGTGCCAGCAGCTGGGGTATCTCTGGGGCCAACGTCCTGACTTTC.